This T cell receptor (beta chain) was identified during a study of cytomegalovirus exposure and HLA in healthy donors. V shed 9 bases and J shed 7 bases, with 15 bases lying between them. The CDR3 runs to 12 residues. Germline CDR1 and CDR2: MNHNS and SASEGT. As to this clone: The antigen is undetermined.

It was with 60 Vbeta and 13 Jbeta primers that the PCR ran. Only in-frame clones appear in the TCRdb table, and some are missing; sequencing was by immunoSEQ multiplex PCR. The sample yields roughly 190,000 clones, approximately 70% seen once. Broader study findings: TCR sequences were mostly rare, though some public TCRs occurred in many donors. For most TCR beta V segments, an earlier analysis put the productive rate at about 87% or about 30% of the time. Later work showed greater clonal expansion in HLA-associated TCR beta chains than in equally common others. The study put 150 or so TCR beta chains on its list as cytomegalovirus-associated.

The chain has TRBV6-1 and TRBJ1-2; possibly TRBD1 for D (5 bases). What was sequenced was PBMCs. The receptor comes from a woman in her twenties or thirties in good health and CMV-seronegative. This chain's CDR3 is CASSDSSFGYTF. In DNA, the CDR3 is TGTGCCAGTTCAGACAGCTCGTTTGGCTACACCTTC.